The text below deals with one T cell receptor beta chain. What it binds is not known. Assay used: immunoSEQ multiplex PCR; TCRdb lists only in-frame clones, some missing. The sample yields fewer than 65,000 clones, about 80% seen once. These data originate in a study of OX40 agonist ivuxolimab in advanced cancers. In the study overall: There were three patients with partial responses, one having hepatocellular carcinoma and two cutaneous melanoma. Study-level points and caveats: The antigen specificity of the peripheral T cells (those that were expanded) was not determined. People who partly responded at 0.1-3.0 mg/kg had some of the least clonal expansion seen.

Between the trimmed V and J ends, which lost 6 bases and 1 base, there was a span of 14 bases. Germline lookup yields CDR1 MNHNY and CDR2 SVGAGI (reference sequence). There are 15 residues in the CDR3. Peripheral blood came from all dose cohorts at three timepoints. The chain has TRBV6-6 and TRBJ2-3, with D hard to call. The sample in question was CD4+ or CD8+ T cells sorted from blood, obtained in a trial of the OX40 agonist ivuxolimab. This receptor was obtained from an adult with an advanced solid tumor such as melanoma, head and neck, liver or kidney cancer. The CDR3 spells CASSPGSKRTDTQYF. DNA of the CDR3: TGTGCCAGCAGCCCCGGGTCAAAACGCACAGATACGCAGTATTTT.